The T cell receptor beta chain under discussion was sequenced for a study of cytomegalovirus exposure and HLA in healthy donors. PCR primers comprised 60 Vbeta and 13 Jbeta primers. The data were produced by immunoSEQ multiplex PCR, yet TCRdb's version contains in-frame clones alone and is incomplete. The sample holds around 230,000 clones; 82% are singletons and the top ten take about 6.4%. The study's findings and limits: Rates of TCR association differed by HLA locus in a later analysis, with DRB1 highest and HLA-C lowest. The investigators catalogued 150 to 200 TCR beta chains as cytomegalovirus-associated.

This clone was counted once. The antigen remains unidentified. This CDR3 has 13 amino acids. The V gene's germline CDR1 is SGHRS and CDR2 YFSETQ. The ends were cut back, 4 bases at V and 4 bases at J, with 10 bases in the middle. The specimen sequenced was PBMCs. The receptor comes from a man between 40 and 49 years old in good health and CMV-seropositive. This chain uses TRBV5-1 with TRBJ2-3; a weak D match, TRBD2 (5 bases). The CDR3 DNA reads TGCGCCAGCAGCGAGGGCCCCTCAGATACGCAGTATTTT. Its protein product is CASSEGPSDTQYF.